There are a few counts of the clone carrying this T cell receptor beta chain. Its specificity is unknown. From the germline J gene comes the end of the CDR3, since the read stops 3 residues before it. The data were taken from a study of T cell clonality in common variable immunodeficiency. Study-level points and caveats: Common variable immunodeficiency TCR beta sequences reportedly had fewer deletions and N-nucleotide insertions. Authors noted CVID clonality's cause needs subpopulation repertoire sequencing.

The CDR3 is 13 amino acids. From germline, CDR1 is SGHAT and CDR2 FQDESV (reference sequence). J was trimmed by 1 base and V by 5 bases; bases with no gene match: 1. Assay used: immunoSEQ multiplex PCR; TCRdb lists only in-frame clones, some missing. The record shows under 30,000 clones for this sample, with no singletons present. This receptor was obtained from a human donor with common variable immunodeficiency. Material for sequencing was peripheral blood mononuclear cells. The chain couples TRBV11-1 to TRBJ2-5; the match to TRBD1 covers 7 bases. CDR3 in amino acids: CASSRDSQETQYF. Partial CDR3 DNA: TGTGCCAGCAGCCGGGACAGCCAAGAGACC.